A single TCR beta chain is shown here with its context. TCRdb keeps only in-frame clones here, not all; method: immunoSEQ multiplex PCR. The sample has roughly 86,000 clones; more than 75% are singletons. The record originates from a study of identifying expanded T cells in peripheral blood. Per the germline V gene, CDR1 is SGHTA and CDR2 is FQGNSA. The CDR3 runs to 13 residues. The V end lost 2 bases, the J end lost 10 bases, and 14 bases lay between the germline ends. This chain connects TRBV7-2 to TRBJ1-1; D remains unclear. Sample: blood. This sequence originates from a person aged 18 to 70 in good health. DNA of the CDR3: TGTGCCAGCAGCTTACTGGCCGATTTGGGAGCTTTCTTT. This sequence encodes CASSLLADLGAFF.